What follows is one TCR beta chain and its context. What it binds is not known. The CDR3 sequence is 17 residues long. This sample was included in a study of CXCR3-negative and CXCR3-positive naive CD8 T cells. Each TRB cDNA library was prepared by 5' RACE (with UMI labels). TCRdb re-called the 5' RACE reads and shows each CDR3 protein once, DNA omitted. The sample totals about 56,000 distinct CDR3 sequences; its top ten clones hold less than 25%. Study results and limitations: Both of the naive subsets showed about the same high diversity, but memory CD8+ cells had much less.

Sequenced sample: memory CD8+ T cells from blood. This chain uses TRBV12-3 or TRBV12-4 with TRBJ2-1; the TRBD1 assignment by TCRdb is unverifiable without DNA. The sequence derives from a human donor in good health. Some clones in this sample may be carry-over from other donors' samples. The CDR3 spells CASSLAQAGARYNEQFF.